The TCR beta chain described here comes from a study of response to subunit inactivated influenza vaccine. TCRdb re-called the RT-PCR reads with MiXCR, one entry per CDR3 protein. The sample lists a few hundred thousand distinct CDR3 sequences, 20% to 25% occurring once. Notes on this clonotype: Its antigen is currently unknown.

Study outcomes and limitations: Authors suggested each seasonal influenza vaccination recruits few new T cells.

J gave up 9 bases and V 7 bases, and 22 bases lay outside the gene matches. The CDR3 extends over 17 amino acids. Germline V lookup: CDR1 SNHLY, CDR2 FYNNEI. This material consisted of PBMCs from blood, taken 21 months after vaccination. The sequence was collected from a man aged 45 to 70 who received an inactivated influenza vaccine. This rearrangement joins TRBV2 to TRBJ1-1; 8 nucleotides line up with TRBD1. As DNA, the CDR3 is TGTGCCAGCACGGTGGCAGGGGGCCTTTTGACCAACACGAAAGCTTTCTTT. It specifies CASTVAGGLLTNTKAFF.